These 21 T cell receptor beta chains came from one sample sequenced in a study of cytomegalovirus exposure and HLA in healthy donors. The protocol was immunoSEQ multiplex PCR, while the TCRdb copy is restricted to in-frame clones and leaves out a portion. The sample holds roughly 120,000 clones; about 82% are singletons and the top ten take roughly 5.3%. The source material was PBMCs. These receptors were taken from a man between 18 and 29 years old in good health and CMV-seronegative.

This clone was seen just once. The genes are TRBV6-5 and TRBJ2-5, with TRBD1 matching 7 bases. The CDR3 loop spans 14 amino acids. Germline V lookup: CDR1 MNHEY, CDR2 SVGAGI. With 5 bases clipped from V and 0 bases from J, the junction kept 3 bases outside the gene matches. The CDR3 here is CASSRGPDQETQYF. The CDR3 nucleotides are TGTGCCAGCAGTAGGGGGCCGGACCAAGAGACCCAGTACTTC.

DNA for the CDR3: TGTGCCAGCAGGCCAGGGAATCTTAATGAAAAACTGTTTTTT. It is translated as CASRPGNLNEKLFF. The chain recombines TRBV25-1 with TRBJ1-4, with D tentatively TRBD1 (5 bases). Trimming removed 6 bases at V and 4 bases at J, with 12 bases between. The germline V gene encodes CDR1 MGHDK and CDR2 SYGVNS. This CDR3 region has 14 residues.

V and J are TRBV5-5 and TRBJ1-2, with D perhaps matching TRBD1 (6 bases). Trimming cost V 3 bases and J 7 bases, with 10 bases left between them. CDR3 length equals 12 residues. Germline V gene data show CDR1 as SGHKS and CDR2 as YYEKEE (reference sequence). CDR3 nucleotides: TGTGCCAGCAGCTGGGACATAGGTGGCTACACCTTC. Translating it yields CASSWDIGGYTF.

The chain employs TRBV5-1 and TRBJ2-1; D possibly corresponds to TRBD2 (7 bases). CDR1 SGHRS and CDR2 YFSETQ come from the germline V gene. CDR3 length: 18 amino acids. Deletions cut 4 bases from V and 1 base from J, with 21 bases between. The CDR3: CASSLGASGASSYNEQFF. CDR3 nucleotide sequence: TGCGCCAGCAGCCTGGGGGCTAGCGGAGCAAGTTCCTACAATGAGCAGTTCTTC.

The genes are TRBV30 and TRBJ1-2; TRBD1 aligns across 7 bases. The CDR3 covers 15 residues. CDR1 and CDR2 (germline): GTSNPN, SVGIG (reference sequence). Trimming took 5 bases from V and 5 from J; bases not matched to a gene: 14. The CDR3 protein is CAWDGGTALGYGYTF. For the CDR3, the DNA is TGTGCCTGGGATGGCGGGACAGCCCTTGGGTATGGCTACACCTTC.

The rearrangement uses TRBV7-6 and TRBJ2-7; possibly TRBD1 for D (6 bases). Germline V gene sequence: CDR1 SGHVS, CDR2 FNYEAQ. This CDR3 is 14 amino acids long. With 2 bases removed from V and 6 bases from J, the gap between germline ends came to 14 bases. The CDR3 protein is CASSLRSRGGEQYF. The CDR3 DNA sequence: TGTGCCAGCAGCTTAAGATCCAGGGGTGGCGAGCAGTACTTC.

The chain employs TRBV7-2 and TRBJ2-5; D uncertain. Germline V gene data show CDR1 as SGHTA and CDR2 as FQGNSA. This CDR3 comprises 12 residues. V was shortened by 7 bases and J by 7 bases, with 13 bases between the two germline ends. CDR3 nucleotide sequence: TGTGCCAGCACCCTAGACGTTGGGACCCAGTACTTC. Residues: CASTLDVGTQYF.

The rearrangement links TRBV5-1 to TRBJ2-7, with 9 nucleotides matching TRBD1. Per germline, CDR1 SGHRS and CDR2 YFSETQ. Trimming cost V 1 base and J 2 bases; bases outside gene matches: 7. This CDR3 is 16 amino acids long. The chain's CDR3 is CASSLQQTGGPYEQYF. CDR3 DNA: TGCGCCAGCAGCTTGCAGCAGACAGGGGGACCCTACGAGCAGTACTTC.

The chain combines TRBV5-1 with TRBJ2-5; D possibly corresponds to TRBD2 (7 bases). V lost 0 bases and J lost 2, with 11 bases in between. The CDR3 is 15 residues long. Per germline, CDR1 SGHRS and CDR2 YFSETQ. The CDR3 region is CASSLVAGAQETQYF. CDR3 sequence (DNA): TGCGCCAGCAGCTTGGTTGCGGGGGCGCAAGAGACCCAGTACTTC.

CDR3 sequence: CASSINAGDQPQHF. DNA for the CDR3: TGTGCCAGTAGTATTAACGCAGGCGACCAGCCCCAGCATTTT. The chain employs TRBV19 and TRBJ1-5; D is ambiguous. Germline V gene lookup returns CDR1 LNHDA and CDR2 SQIVND (reference sequence). CDR3 length: 14 amino acids. V was shortened by 3 bases and J by 7 bases, with 13 bases between the two germline ends.

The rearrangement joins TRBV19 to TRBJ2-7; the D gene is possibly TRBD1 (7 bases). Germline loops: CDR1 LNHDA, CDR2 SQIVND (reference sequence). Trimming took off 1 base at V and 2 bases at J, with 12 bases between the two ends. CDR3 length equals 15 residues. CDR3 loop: CASSIGAGQTYEQYF. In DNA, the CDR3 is TGTGCCAGTAGTATAGGGGCGGGACAGACCTACGAGCAGTACTTC.

This CDR3 reads CASSQDRSRAYEQYF. DNA of the CDR3: TGCGCCAGCAGCCAAGATAGGTCGAGGGCCTACGAGCAGTACTTC. The chain recombines TRBV4-1 with TRBJ2-7; possibly TRBD2 for D (5 bases). CDR1 is MGHRA and CDR2 is YSYEKL in the germline V gene. CDR3 length: 15 residues. V gave up 0 bases and J gave up 2 bases, with 11 bases separating them.

The CDR3 nucleotides are TGTGCCTGGAGTGGACAGGGGATGACTGAAGCTTTCTTT. Protein product: CAWSGQGMTEAFF. The V call is TRBV30, the J call TRBJ1-1; 8 positions match TRBD1. CDR1 GTSNPN and CDR2 SVGIG come from the germline V gene (reference sequence). V gave up 1 base and J gave up 5 bases; unmatched junction bases: 3. This CDR3 has 13 residues. The whole variable domain, remainder taken from reference TRBV30 and TRBJ1-1, is SQTIHQWPATLVQPVGSPLSLECTVEGTSNPNLYWYRQAAGRGLQLLFYSVGIGQISSEVPQNLSASRPQDRQFILSSKKLLLSDSGFYLCAWSGQGMTEAFFGQGTRLTVV.

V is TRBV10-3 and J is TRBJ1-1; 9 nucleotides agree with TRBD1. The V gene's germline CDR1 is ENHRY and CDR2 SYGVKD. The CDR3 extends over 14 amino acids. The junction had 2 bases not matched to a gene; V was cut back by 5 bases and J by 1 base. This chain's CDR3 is CAISRGQGNTEAFF. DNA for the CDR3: TGTGCCATCAGTAGGGGACAGGGGAACACTGAAGCTTTCTTT.

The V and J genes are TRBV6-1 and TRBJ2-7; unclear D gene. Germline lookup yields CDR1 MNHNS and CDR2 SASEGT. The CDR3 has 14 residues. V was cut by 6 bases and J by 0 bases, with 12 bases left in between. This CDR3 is CASSQASSSYEQYF. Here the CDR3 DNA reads TGTGCCAGCAGCCAGGCTTCGAGCTCCTACGAGCAGTACTTC.

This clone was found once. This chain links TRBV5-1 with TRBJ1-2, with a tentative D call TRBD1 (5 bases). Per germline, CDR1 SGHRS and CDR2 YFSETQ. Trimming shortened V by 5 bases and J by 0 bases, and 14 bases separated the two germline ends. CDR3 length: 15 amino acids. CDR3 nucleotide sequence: TGCGCCAGCAGGGCAGGGATAAACCCTAACTATGGCTACACCTTC. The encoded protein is CASRAGINPNYGYTF. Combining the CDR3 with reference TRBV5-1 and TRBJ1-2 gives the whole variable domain KAGVTQTPRYLIKTRGQQVTLSCSPISGHRSVSWYQQTPGQGLQFLFEYFSETQRNKGNFPGRFSGRQFSNSRSEMNVSTLELGDSALYLCASRAGINPNYGYTFGSGTRLTVV.

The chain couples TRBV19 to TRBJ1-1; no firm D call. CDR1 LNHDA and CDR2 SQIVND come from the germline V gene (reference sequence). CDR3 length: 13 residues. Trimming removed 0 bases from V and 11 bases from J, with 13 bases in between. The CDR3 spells CASSIESGSGAFF. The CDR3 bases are TGTGCCAGTAGTATAGAATCGGGTTCTGGGGCTTTCTTT. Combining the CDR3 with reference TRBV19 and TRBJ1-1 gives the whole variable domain DGGITQSPKYLFRKEGQNVTLSCEQNLNHDAMYWYRQDPGQGLRLIYYSQIVNDFQKGDIAEGYSVSREKKESFPLTVTSAQKNPTAFYLCASSIESGSGAFFGQGTRLTVV.

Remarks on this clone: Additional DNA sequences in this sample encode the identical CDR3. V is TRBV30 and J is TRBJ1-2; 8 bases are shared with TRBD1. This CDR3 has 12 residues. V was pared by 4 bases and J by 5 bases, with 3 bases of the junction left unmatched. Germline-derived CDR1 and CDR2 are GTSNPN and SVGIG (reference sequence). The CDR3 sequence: CAWTGGGYGYTF. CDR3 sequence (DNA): TGTGCCTGGACAGGGGGCGGATATGGCTACACCTTC.

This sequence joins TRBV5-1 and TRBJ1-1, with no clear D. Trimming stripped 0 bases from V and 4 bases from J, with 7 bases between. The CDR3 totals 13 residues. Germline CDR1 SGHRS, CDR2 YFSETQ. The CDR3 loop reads CASSLEEFTEAFF. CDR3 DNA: TGCGCCAGCAGCTTGGAGGAGTTCACTGAAGCTTTCTTT.

CDR3 protein: CASSPGQGAPYEQYF. The DNA of the CDR3 is TGTGCCAGCAGCCCGGGACAGGGGGCGCCCTACGAGCAGTACTTC. V gene TRBV13 combines with J gene TRBJ2-7; 12 bases agree with TRBD1. Per germline, CDR1 PRHDT and CDR2 FYEKMQ (reference sequence). CDR3 length equals 15 residues. V lost 5 bases, J lost 2 bases, and 4 bases stayed unmatched.

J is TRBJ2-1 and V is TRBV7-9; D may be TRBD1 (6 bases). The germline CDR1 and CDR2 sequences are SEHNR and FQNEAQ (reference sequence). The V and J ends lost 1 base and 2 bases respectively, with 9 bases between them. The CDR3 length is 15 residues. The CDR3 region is CASSLGGHPYNEQFF. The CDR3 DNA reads TGTGCCAGCAGCTTAGGGGGACACCCCTACAATGAGCAGTTCTTC.